Below, 17 T cell receptor beta chains from the same sample are listed, as sequenced in a study of T cell repertoires in cytomegalovirus infection. TCRdb analysed the reads with MiXCR anew, one entry per CDR3 protein. This table has around 310,000 distinct CDR3 sequences, roughly 16% appearing once. Sequenced sample: PBMCs. The source is a human donor in good health (CMV status not recorded). Some clones in this sample may be carry-over from other donors' samples.

This clonotype was found a few times. The chain recombines TRBV6-5 with TRBJ1-1, with D uncertain. The V gene lost 2 bases and the J gene lost 3 bases, with 7 bases spanning the gap. Germline V gives CDR1 MNHEY, CDR2 SVGAGI. The CDR3 spans 13 residues. DNA for the CDR3: TGTGCCAGCAGTTACGGTGTGCACACTGAAGCTTTCTTT. This encodes CASSYGVHTEAFF.

The chain has TRBV29-1 and TRBJ1-1; a possible D gene is TRBD1 (6 bases). V gave up 7 bases and J gave up 9 bases, with 24 bases separating them. CDR1 is SQVTM, CDR2 ANQGSEA, per germline. The CDR3 runs to 14 residues. CDR3 sequence reads: CSGLKQGQNEKAFF. Written as DNA, the CDR3 is TGCAGCGGCCTAAAGCAGGGGCAGAATGAGAAAGCTTTCTTT.

This clonotype appeared many times. The rearrangement joins TRBV6-2 or TRBV6-3 to TRBJ2-2, with 8 nucleotides matching TRBD1. The junction had 4 bases not matched to a gene; V was cut back by 4 bases and J by 3 bases. In germline, CDR1 is MNHEY, CDR2 SVGEGT. This CDR3 is built from 15 residues. This CDR3 reads CASSFEDRDTGELFF. CDR3 DNA: TGTGCCAGCAGTTTTGAGGACAGGGACACCGGGGAGCTGTTTTTT.

This clonotype was counted between two and nine times. The V call is TRBV7-2, the J call TRBJ2-7; 7 positions match TRBD1. The CDR3 covers 15 residues. V was clipped by 0 bases and J by 3 bases; unmatched bases: 5. Germline lookup yields CDR1 SGHTA and CDR2 FQGNSA. The CDR3 nucleotides are TGTGCCAGCAGCTTAGCGTCCGGGACAGTCTACGAGCAGTACTTC. This sequence encodes CASSLASGTVYEQYF.

The CDR3 is CASSQDLPGHEAFF. The CDR3, as DNA: TGTGCCAGCAGCCAAGACTTACCGGGACACGAAGCTTTCTTT. The chain recombines TRBV3-1 with TRBJ1-1; the D gene is possibly TRBD1 (6 bases). This CDR3 is built from 14 residues. Germline V gives CDR1 LGHDT, CDR2 YNNKEL (reference sequence). The germline V and J ends were trimmed by 0 bases and 8 bases, with 13 bases remaining between them.

This clonotype was recorded a few times. The rearrangement uses TRBV5-4 and TRBJ1-2; 9 bases line up with TRBD1. Trimming removed 5 bases from V and 5 bases from J; junction bases left unmatched: 7. CDR3 length equals 14 residues. Germline lookup yields CDR1 SGHNT and CDR2 YYREEE (reference sequence). The CDR3 protein is CASRRTGTGYGYTF. The CDR3 bases are TGTGCCAGCAGAAGAACCGGGACAGGGTATGGCTACACCTTC.

The chain carries TRBV6-1 and TRBJ1-5; D is undetermined. CDR3 length: 13 residues. V was trimmed by 3 bases and J by 4 bases, leaving 7 bases between them. Germline CDR1 MNHNS, CDR2 SASEGT. CDR3 bases: TGTGCCAGCAGTGATTGGGGTAATCAGCCCCAGCATTTT. Residues: CASSDWGNQPQHF.

V and J are TRBV5-6 and TRBJ1-1; 9 nucleotides line up with TRBD1. Germline lookup yields CDR1 SGHDT and CDR2 YYEEEE. V shed 0 bases and J 0 bases; nucleotides not matched to a gene: 6. The CDR3 is 17 residues long. For the CDR3, the DNA is TGTGCCAGCAGCTTGGCGAGGACAGGGGACATGAACACTGAAGCTTTCTTT. It encodes CASSLARTGDMNTEAFF.

The J gene is TRBJ2-3, the V gene TRBV20-1, with a tentative D call TRBD2 (6 bases). Germline lookup yields CDR1 DFQATT and CDR2 SNEGSKA (reference sequence). This CDR3 contains 13 residues. Deletions cut 5 bases from V and 1 base from J, with 10 bases between. This chain's CDR3 is CSAPSGGTDTQYF. CDR3 DNA sequence: TGCAGTGCTCCCTCGGGGGGCACAGATACGCAGTATTTT.

This clonotype was seen at least ten times. The J gene is TRBJ1-2, the V gene TRBV6-1, with TRBD1 as a possible D gene (6 bases). Between the trimmed V and J ends, which lost 7 bases and 0 bases, there was a span of 24 bases. The CDR3 runs 18 residues. Germline V gene lookup returns CDR1 MNHNS and CDR2 SASEGT. CDR3 residues: CASTLTPPGDTANYGYTF. Written as DNA, the CDR3 is TGTGCCAGCACTCTAACTCCGCCAGGGGATACTGCTAACTATGGCTACACCTTC.

The chain is built from TRBV7-9 and TRBJ2-3; D is uncertain. Trimming removed 3 bases at V and 1 base at J, with 11 bases between. This CDR3 is 15 amino acids long. The germline V gene has CDR1 SEHNR and CDR2 FQNEAQ (reference sequence). The CDR3 DNA reads as TGTGCCAGCAGCTTCTTCACGCAAGGCACAGATACGCAGTATTTT. It translates to CASSFFTQGTDTQYF.

This clonotype was recorded many times. The CDR3 protein is CASSLGAPSGSSYNEQFF. The CDR3 region has the DNA TGTGCCAGCAGCTTAGGAGCACCTAGCGGAAGCTCCTACAATGAGCAGTTCTTC. The chain carries TRBV7-2 and TRBJ2-1; 7 nucleotides align to TRBD2. From germline, CDR1 is SGHTA and CDR2 FQGNSA. The CDR3 totals 18 residues. V lost 1 base, J lost 0 bases, and 9 bases stayed unmatched.

Ten or more counts support this clonotype. Germline is not matched at one junction end, which may reflect a read error. The chain joins TRBV4-1 to TRBJ2-7; TRBD1 matches at 9 bases. Germline V gene lookup returns CDR1 MGHRA and CDR2 YSYEKL. The CDR3 is made up of 16 amino acids. The CDR3 is CASSKEGQGLSYEQYF. CDR3 coding DNA: TGCGCCAGCAGCAAAGAGGGACAGGGACTTTCCTACGAGCAGTACTTC.

There are a few counts of this clonotype. The rearrangement links TRBV20-1 to TRBJ1-4; D may be TRBD1 (6 bases). The CDR3 has 13 amino acids. Trimming shortened V by 5 bases and J by 3 bases, and 10 bases separated the two germline ends. Germline V gene sequence: CDR1 DFQATT, CDR2 SNEGSKA (reference sequence). The CDR3 reads CSAGGAANEKLFF. In DNA, the CDR3 is TGCAGTGCTGGGGGCGCGGCTAATGAAAAACTGTTTTTT.

This clonotype has a count of ten or more. The chain joins TRBV27 to TRBJ1-2, with 8 bases that match TRBD1. Trimming took 4 bases from V and 7 from J; bases not matched to a gene: 5. The CDR3 sequence is 13 residues long. From germline, CDR1 is MNHEY and CDR2 SMNVEV (reference sequence). CDR3 loop: CASSSDRDGGYTF. CDR3 nucleotides: TGTGCCAGCAGTTCGGACAGGGACGGTGGCTACACCTTC.

This chain links TRBV6-1 with TRBJ1-2; the D gene is possibly TRBD1 (5 bases). From germline, CDR1 is MNHNS and CDR2 SASEGT. Between the trimmed V and J ends, which lost 4 bases and 1 base, there was a span of 10 bases. CDR3 length: 14 amino acids. The CDR3 sequence: CASSGDVFNYGYTF. CDR3 sequence (DNA): TGTGCCAGCAGTGGGGACGTTTTTAACTATGGCTACACCTTC.

The chain combines TRBV20-1 with TRBJ1-5; 10 bases match TRBD1. Germline V gene lookup returns CDR1 DFQATT and CDR2 SNEGSKA (reference sequence). Trimming removed 3 bases from V and 6 bases from J; junction bases left unmatched: 5. The CDR3 runs 14 residues. Here the CDR3 DNA reads TGCAGTGCTAGTGTGGGACAGGGGACTCAGCCCCAGCATTTT. This gives the protein CSASVGQGTQPQHF.